This TCR beta chain was sequenced for a study of T cell repertoires in cytomegalovirus infection. In the study overall: TCR beta signatures that were public indicated CMV infection and matching HLA type. Overall study results and limits: The ex vivo response was dominated by HLA-C-restricted CMV-specific TCR beta clonotypes. Of the TCR beta families, the public ones yielded a cumulative frequency that identified carriers of CMV plus the relevant HLA.

TCRdb reprocessed the reads via MiXCR and lists one record per CDR3 protein. The sample carries fewer than 700,000 distinct CDR3 sequences, roughly 26% recorded once. Note on this clonotype: As yet, its antigen is unknown.

V was cut by 3 bases and J by 6 bases, with 11 bases left in between. The CDR3 consists of 14 residues. CDR1 and CDR2 from the germline V gene are MDHEN and SYDVKM. The sequenced material came from CD8+ T cells from PBMCs. This receptor was identified in a human donor in good health (CMV status not recorded). Some clones in this sample may be carry-over from other donors' samples. V and J are TRBV28 and TRBJ1-4; D may be TRBD1 (5 bases). The CDR3: CASSFRGEYEKLFF. In DNA form, the CDR3 reads TGTGCCAGCAGTTTCAGAGGGGAGTATGAAAAACTGTTTTTT.